This paragraph reports one T cell receptor beta chain. Its antigen is undetermined. The CDR3 length is 16 residues. In germline, CDR1 is KGHSH, CDR2 LQKENI. V shed 6 bases, J shed 4 bases, and the junction held 11 bases outside the gene matches. The data derive from a study of cytomegalovirus exposure and HLA in healthy donors. Study-level results: Of the V segments, some could not be distinguished, including TRBV6-2 and TRBV6-3, and were excluded. Immune exposure data for these donors was limited to CMV serostatus.

A multiplex PCR was run with 60 Vbeta primers and 13 Jbeta primers. TCRdb's table, derived via immunoSEQ multiplex PCR, lists solely in-frame clones and lacks some. The table lists roughly 150,000 clones, around 80% of them singletons. The V gene is TRBV18, the J gene TRBJ1-4, with 7 bases matching TRBD1. The receptor's source is a woman between 40 and 55 years old in good health and CMV-seronegative. Sequencing input: PBMCs. The CDR3 DNA reads as TGTGCCAGCTCGCAAAATCCGGGACAGAGTAATGAAAAACTGTTTTTT. Translating it yields CASSQNPGQSNEKLFF. The full variable domain, rest sourced from reference TRBV18 and TRBJ1-4, is NAGVMQNPRHLVRRRGQEARLRCSPMKGHSHVYWYRQLPEEGLKFMVYLQKENIIDESGMPKERFSAEFPKEGPSILRIQQVVRGDSAAYFCASSQNPGQSNEKLFFGSGTQLSVL.